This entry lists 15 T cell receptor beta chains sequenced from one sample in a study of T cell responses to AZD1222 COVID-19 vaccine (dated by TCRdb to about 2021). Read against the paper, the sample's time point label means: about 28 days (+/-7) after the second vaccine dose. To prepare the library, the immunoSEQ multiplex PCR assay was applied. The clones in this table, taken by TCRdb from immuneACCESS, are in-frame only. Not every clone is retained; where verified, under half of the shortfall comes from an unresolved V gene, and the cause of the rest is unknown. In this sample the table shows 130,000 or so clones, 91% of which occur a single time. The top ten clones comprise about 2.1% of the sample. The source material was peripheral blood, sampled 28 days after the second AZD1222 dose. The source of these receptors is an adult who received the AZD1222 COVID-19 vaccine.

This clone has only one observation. The chain's CDR3 is CAGARTANTEAFF. The CDR3, as DNA: TGTGCGGGGGCGAGGACAGCGAACACTGAAGCTTTCTTT. V gene TRBV5-4 combines with J gene TRBJ1-1; TRBD1 is a possible D gene (6 bases). This CDR3 is built from 13 residues. Germline CDR1 is SGHNT and CDR2 is YYREEE (reference sequence).

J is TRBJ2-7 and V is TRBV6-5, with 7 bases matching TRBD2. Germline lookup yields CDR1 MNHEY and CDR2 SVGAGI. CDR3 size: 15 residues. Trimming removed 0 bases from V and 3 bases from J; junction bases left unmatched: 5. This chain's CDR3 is CASSYSSGDGYEQYF. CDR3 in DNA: TGTGCCAGCAGTTACTCGAGCGGGGATGGCTACGAGCAGTACTTC.

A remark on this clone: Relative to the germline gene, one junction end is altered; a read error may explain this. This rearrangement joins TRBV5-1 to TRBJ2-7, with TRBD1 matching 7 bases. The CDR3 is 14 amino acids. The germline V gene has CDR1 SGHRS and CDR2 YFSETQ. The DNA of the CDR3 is TGCGCCAGCAGCTCAAGACAGGGCTCCCACGAGCAGTACTTC. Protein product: CASSSRQGSHEQYF.

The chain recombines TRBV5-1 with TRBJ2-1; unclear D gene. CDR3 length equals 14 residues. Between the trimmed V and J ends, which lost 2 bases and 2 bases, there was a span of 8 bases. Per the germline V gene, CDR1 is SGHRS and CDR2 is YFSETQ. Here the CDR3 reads CASSFPEPYNEQFF. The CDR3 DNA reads TGCGCCAGCAGCTTCCCGGAACCCTACAATGAGCAGTTCTTC. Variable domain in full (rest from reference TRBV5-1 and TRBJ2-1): KAGVTQTPRYLIKTRGQQVTLSCSPISGHRSVSWYQQTPGQGLQFLFEYFSETQRNKGNFPGRFSGRQFSNSRSEMNVSTLELGDSALYLCASSFPEPYNEQFFGPGTRLTVL.

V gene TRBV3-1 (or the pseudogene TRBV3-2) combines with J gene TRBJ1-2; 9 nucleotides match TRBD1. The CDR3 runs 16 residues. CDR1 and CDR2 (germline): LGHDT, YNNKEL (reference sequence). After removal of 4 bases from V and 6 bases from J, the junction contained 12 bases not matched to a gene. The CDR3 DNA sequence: TGTGCCAGCAGCCTAGCCGGGACAGGGATAGAGGATGGCTACACCTTC. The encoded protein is CASSLAGTGIEDGYTF.

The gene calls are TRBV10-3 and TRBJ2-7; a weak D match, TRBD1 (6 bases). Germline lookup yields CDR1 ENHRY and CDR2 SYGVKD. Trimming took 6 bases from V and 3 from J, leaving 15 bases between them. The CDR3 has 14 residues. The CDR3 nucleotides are TGTGCCATCAGCCCACAGGGTTGGGTCTACGAGCAGTACTTC. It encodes CAISPQGWVYEQYF.

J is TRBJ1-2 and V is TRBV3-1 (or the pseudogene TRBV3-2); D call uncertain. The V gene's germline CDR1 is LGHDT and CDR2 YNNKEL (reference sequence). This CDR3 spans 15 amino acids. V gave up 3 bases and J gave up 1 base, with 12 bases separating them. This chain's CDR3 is CASSQGGLLNYGYTF. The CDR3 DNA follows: TGTGCCAGCAGCCAGGGCGGACTCCTTAACTATGGCTACACCTTC.

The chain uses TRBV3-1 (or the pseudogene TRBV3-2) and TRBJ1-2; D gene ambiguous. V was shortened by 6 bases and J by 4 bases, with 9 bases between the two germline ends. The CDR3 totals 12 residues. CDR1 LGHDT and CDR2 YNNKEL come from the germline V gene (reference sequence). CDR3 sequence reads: CASRGGPYGYTF. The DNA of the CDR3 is TGTGCCAGCAGGGGAGGACCCTATGGCTACACCTTC.

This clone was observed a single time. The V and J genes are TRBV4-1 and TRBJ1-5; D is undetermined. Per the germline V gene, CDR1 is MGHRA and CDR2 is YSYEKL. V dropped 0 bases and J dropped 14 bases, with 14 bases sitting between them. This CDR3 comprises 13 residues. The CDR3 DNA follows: TGCGCCAGCAGCCAAGAGGGTCATGGGGAAGAGCATTTT. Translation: CASSQEGHGEEHF.

The CDR3 spells CASSLLTGEGPWGGYTF. CDR3 coding DNA: TGTGCCAGCAGCTTACTGACGGGGGAGGGGCCTTGGGGAGGCTACACCTTC. The chain links TRBV7-8 to TRBJ1-2; the D gene is possibly TRBD1 (5 bases). The CDR3 is 17 amino acids. Looked up from germline, CDR1 is SGHVS and CDR2 is FQNEAQ. V lost 2 bases to trimming and J lost 8 bases, with 24 bases between them. Drawing the rest from reference TRBV7-8 and TRBJ1-2, the complete variable domain is GAGVSQSPRYKVAKRGQDVALRCDPISGHVSLFWYQQALGQGPEFLTYFQNEAQLDKSGLPSDRFFAERPEGSVSTLKIQRTQQEDSAVYLCASSLLTGEGPWGGYTFGSGTRLTVV.

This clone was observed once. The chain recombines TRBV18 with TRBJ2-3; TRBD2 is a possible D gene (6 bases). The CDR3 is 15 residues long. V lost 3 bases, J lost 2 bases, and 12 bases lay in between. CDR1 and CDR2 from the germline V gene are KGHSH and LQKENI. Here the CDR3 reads CASSPTTRDTDTQYF. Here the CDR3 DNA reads TGTGCCAGCTCACCCACCACGCGGGACACAGATACGCAGTATTTT.

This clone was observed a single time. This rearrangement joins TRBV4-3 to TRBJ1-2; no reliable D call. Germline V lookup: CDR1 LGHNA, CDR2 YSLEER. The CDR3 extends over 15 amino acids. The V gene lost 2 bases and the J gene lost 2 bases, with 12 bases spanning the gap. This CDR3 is CASSQRAGENYGYTF. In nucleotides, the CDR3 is TGCGCCAGCAGCCAACGGGCCGGGGAAAACTATGGCTACACCTTC.

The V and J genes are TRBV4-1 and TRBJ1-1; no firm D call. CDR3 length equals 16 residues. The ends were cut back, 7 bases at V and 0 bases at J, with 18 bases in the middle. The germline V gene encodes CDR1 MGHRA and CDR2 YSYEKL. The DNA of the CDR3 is TGCGCCAGCACTCTCGCCGGCTTTACCATGAACACTGAAGCTTTCTTT. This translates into CASTLAGFTMNTEAFF.

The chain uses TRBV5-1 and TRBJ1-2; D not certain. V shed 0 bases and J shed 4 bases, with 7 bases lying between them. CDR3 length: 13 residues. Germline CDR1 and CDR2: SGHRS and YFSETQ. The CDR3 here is CASSLAESYGYTF. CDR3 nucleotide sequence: TGCGCCAGCAGCTTGGCCGAGTCCTATGGCTACACCTTC.

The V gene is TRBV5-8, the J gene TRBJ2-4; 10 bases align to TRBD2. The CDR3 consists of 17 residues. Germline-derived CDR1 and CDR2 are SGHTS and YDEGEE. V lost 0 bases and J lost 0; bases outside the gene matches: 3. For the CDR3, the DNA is TGTGCCAGCAGCTTGGCCGGACTAGCGGTAGCCAAAAACATTCAGTACTTC. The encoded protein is CASSLAGLAVAKNIQYF.